A selection of T cell receptor beta chains follows, all from one sample in a study of cytomegalovirus exposure and HLA in healthy donors. Method: immunoSEQ multiplex PCR; TCRdb's copy keeps in-frame clones and lacks some. The table records about 140,000 clones, about 94% of them present only once. Sample: PBMCs. The origin of the receptors is a man younger than 30 in good health and CMV-seropositive. The CDR3 runs from the conserved cysteine through the conserved F or W. Fields, in order: D gene, CDR3 length, J gene, V gene, clone size, CDR3 protein, CDR3 DNA. D genes are given only for firm matches. Clone size appears in some rows only: once, few, many, or a class for an expanded clone.

>-|15|TRBJ2-1|TRBV28|-
CASSLLSGVHNEQFF
TGTGCCAGCAGTTTATTGTCGGGGGTGCACAATGAGCAGTTCTTC
>TRBD1|18|TRBJ1-6|TRBV19|-
CASSKRTGTGALLGTLHF
TGTGCCAGTAGTAAAAGGACCGGAACAGGGGCCCTTCTGGGCACCCTCCACTTT
>TRBD1|14|TRBJ2-4|TRBV2|once
CASSEATGGSIQYF
TGTGCCAGCAGTGAAGCGACAGGGGGAAGCATTCAGTACTTC
>-|16|TRBJ1-6|TRBV5-1|-
CASSLGATAYNSPLHF
TGCGCCAGCAGCTTGGGTGCGACAGCCTATAATTCACCCCTCCACTTT
>-|17|TRBJ1-5|TRBV10-1|-
CASSEWKTGFINQPQHF
TGCGCCAGCAGTGAGTGGAAAACAGGGTTTATCAATCAGCCCCAGCATTTT
>TRBD2|15|TRBJ2-1|TRBV6-6|-
CASSYPASGLHEQFF
TGTGCCAGCAGTTACCCGGCTAGCGGACTTCATGAGCAGTTCTTC
>TRBD2|13|TRBJ2-7|TRBV29-1|-
CSVAASGGYEQYF
TGCAGCGTTGCGGCTAGCGGCGGCTACGAGCAGTACTTC
>-|13|TRBJ1-5|TRBV7-8|few
CASSLEERQPQHF
TGTGCCAGCAGCTTAGAAGAGAGACAGCCCCAGCATTTT
>-|19|TRBJ2-7|TRBV18|-
CASSPPQAGRPSWSYEQYF
TGTGCCAGCTCACCACCCCAGGCAGGGCGACCCTCCTGGTCCTACGAGCAGTACTTC
>-|13|TRBJ2-3|TRBV4-1|-
CASSQGRTDTQYF
TGCGCCAGCAGCCAAGGGCGGACAGATACGCAGTATTTT
>TRBD1|14|TRBJ1-2|TRBV19|-
CASTRGGAYYGYTF
TGTGCCAGTACACGAGGGGGCGCGTACTATGGCTACACCTTC
>-|14|TRBJ1-2|TRBV10-3|few
CAISDETANYGYTF
TGTGCCATCAGTGATGAGACAGCTAACTATGGCTACACCTTC
>TRBD1|16|TRBJ1-5|TRBV28|-
CASSLIMTGGNQPQHF
TGTGCCAGCAGTTTAATAATGACAGGGGGCAATCAGCCCCAGCATTTT
>-|18|TRBJ1-4|TRBV5-1|-
CASSLYPAEGGVNEKLFF
TGCGCCAGCAGCCTGTACCCAGCAGAAGGGGGGGTTAATGAAAAACTGTTTTTT
>TRBD1|17|TRBJ2-7|TRBV28|few
CASSTPGTGALLGEQYF
TGTGCCAGCAGTACACCCGGGACAGGGGCATTGTTGGGGGAGCAGTACTTC
>-|17|TRBJ2-3|TRBV6-1|-
CASSEWGDGGIGDTQYF
TGTGCCAGCAGTGAATGGGGCGATGGCGGGATAGGAGATACGCAGTATTTT
>-|15|TRBJ2-5|TRBV4-1|-
CASSQGVAVQETQYF
TGCGCCAGCAGCCAAGGTGTAGCGGTGCAAGAGACCCAGTACTTC
>TRBD1|14|TRBJ2-5|TRBV6-6|-
CASSPGTVQETQYF
TGTGCCAGCAGCCCCGGGACAGTGCAAGAGACCCAGTACTTC
>-|17|TRBJ2-1|TRBV12-2|-
CASPTSTAGPSYNEQFF
TGTGCAAGTCCCACGTCCACAGCGGGTCCCTCCTACAATGAGCAGTTCTTC
>TRBD2|12|TRBJ2-3|TRBV6-7|once
CARLATTDTQYF
TGTGCCAGACTAGCGACCACAGATACGCAGTATTTT
>TRBD1|16|TRBJ1-2|TRBV10-3|-
CAISESATGSDYGYTF
TGTGCCATCAGTGAGTCGGCGACAGGGTCTGACTATGGCTACACCTTC
>TRBD1|15|TRBJ1-4|TRBV7-9|-
CASSPGTGKNEKLFF
TGTGCCAGCAGCCCCGGGACAGGAAAAAATGAAAAACTGTTTTTT
>-|12|TRBJ1-2|TRBV6-1|-
CASSGRGYGYTF
TGTGCCAGCAGTGGGAGGGGATATGGCTACACCTTC
>-|14|TRBJ2-7|TRBV7-9|once
CASSSTDRSYEQYF
TGTGCCAGCAGCTCGACTGATCGGTCCTACGAGCAGTACTTC
>TRBD1|16|TRBJ2-2|TRBV28|-
CASSLAGTGNTGELFF
TGTGCCAGCAGTTTAGCCGGGACAGGGAACACCGGGGAGCTGTTTTTT
>-|12|TRBJ1-2|TRBV30|-
CAWRDINYGYTF
TGTGCCTGGAGGGACATTAACTATGGCTACACCTTC
>TRBD1|16|TRBJ2-5|TRBV25-1|-
CASSAVSGTGTETQYF
TGTGCCAGCAGTGCAGTCTCCGGGACAGGCACAGAGACCCAGTACTTC
>-|15|TRBJ2-1|TRBV7-2|-
CASSLDGSTYNEQFF
TGTGCCAGCAGCCTTGACGGGAGCACCTACAATGAGCAGTTCTTC
>-|10|TRBJ1-1|TRBV2|-
CASGLTEAFF
TGTGCCAGCGGCCTTACTGAAGCTTTCTTT
>TRBD1|14|TRBJ1-2|TRBV5-4|-
CASSLADREWGYTF
TGTGCCAGCAGCTTGGCGGACAGGGAATGGGGCTACACCTTC
>TRBD2|16|TRBJ2-3|TRBV5-1|-
CATTPGGLAEGDTQYF
TGCGCCACCACACCGGGGGGACTAGCGGAAGGGGATACGCAGTATTTT
>-|14|TRBJ2-5|TRBV15|-
CATSSLQGQETQYF
TGTGCCACCAGCAGTTTGCAGGGTCAAGAGACCCAGTACTTC
>TRBD2|18|TRBJ2-7|TRBV5-5|-
CASSLVGGPGLASHEQYF
TGTGCCAGCAGCTTGGTCGGAGGCCCGGGACTAGCATCCCACGAGCAGTACTTC
>-|13|TRBJ2-1|TRBV2|-
CASGQGLRNEQFF
TGTGCCAGCGGGCAGGGGCTTAGGAATGAGCAGTTCTTC
>-|14|TRBJ2-5|TRBV5-1|-
CASSYTGQQETQYF
TGCGCCAGCAGTTACACCGGACAGCAAGAGACCCAGTACTTC
>TRBD1|17|TRBJ2-3|TRBV19|-
CASSPRKGQGITDTQYF
TGTGCCAGTAGTCCTAGAAAGGGACAGGGAATCACAGATACGCAGTATTTT
>-|15|TRBJ2-6|TRBV28|-
CASSFGDSGANVLTF
TGTGCCAGCAGTTTCGGGGACTCTGGGGCCAACGTCCTGACTTTC
>-|14|TRBJ2-3|TRBV23-1|-
CASSQSGSSVPKYF
TGCGCCAGCAGTCAATCGGGGTCTAGCGTTCCGAAGTATTTT
>TRBD2|15|TRBJ2-5|TRBV5-4|-
CASSLTSRASETQYF
TGTGCCAGCAGCCTGACTAGCAGGGCGTCAGAGACCCAGTACTTC
>TRBD1|14|TRBJ2-5|TRBV6-1|-
CASRWTGLLETQYF
TGTGCCAGCAGGTGGACAGGGCTCTTAGAGACCCAGTACTTC
>-|12|TRBJ2-7|TRBV27|-
CASSSSSYEQYF
TGTGCCAGCAGTTCCAGCTCCTACGAGCAGTACTTC
>TRBD1|14|TRBJ2-1|TRBV18|-
CASSPDRVGNEQFF
TGTGCCAGCTCACCGGACAGGGTCGGCAATGAGCAGTTCTTC
>-|14|TRBJ2-1|TRBV27|-
CASSLRRFSNEQFF
TGTGCCAGCAGTTTACGGAGGTTCAGCAATGAGCAGTTCTTC
>TRBD1|15|TRBJ2-7|TRBV5-1|-
CASSLGQGATYEQYF
TGCGCCAGCAGCTTGGGACAGGGGGCTACCTACGAGCAGTACTTC
>-|16|TRBJ1-4|TRBV6-6|-
CASSYDGGDYSEKLFF
TGTGCCAGCAGTTATGATGGAGGGGACTATTCAGAAAAACTGTTTTTT
>-|15|TRBJ1-1|TRBV10-3|-
CAISESKNMNTEAFF
TGTGCCATCAGTGAGTCGAAGAACATGAACACTGAAGCTTTCTTT
>-|12|TRBJ2-1|TRBV11-3|-
CASSLAGAMQFF
TGTGCCAGCAGCTTAGCGGGAGCCATGCAGTTCTTC
>TRBD1|14|TRBJ1-6|TRBV30|-
CAWSVSRGNSPLHF
TGTGCCTGGAGTGTCTCCAGGGGGAATTCACCCCTCCACTTT
>-|15|TRBJ2-1|TRBV7-9|-
CASSRDRHSYNEQFF
TGTGCCAGCAGTAGAGACAGGCACTCCTACAATGAGCAGTTCTTC
>TRBD2|17|TRBJ2-1|TRBV5-8|-
CASESGLAVIARYEQFF
TGTGCCAGCGAATCGGGACTAGCGGTAATTGCTAGGTATGAGCAGTTCTTC
>-|12|TRBJ1-1|TRBV27|-
CASGHGNTEAFF
TGTGCCAGCGGGCACGGGAACACTGAAGCTTTCTTT
>-|15|TRBJ2-5|TRBV5-6|-
CASSAPLGPVETQYF
TGTGCCAGCAGCGCGCCACTAGGCCCAGTTGAGACCCAGTACTTC
>TRBD1|13|TRBJ1-2|TRBV28|-
CASSLGQPRGYTF
TGTGCCAGCAGTTTGGGACAGCCTAGGGGCTACACCTTC
>-|13|TRBJ1-2|TRBV2|-
CASSLQGNYGYTF
TGTGCCAGCAGTCTACAGGGAAACTATGGCTACACCTTC
>-|15|TRBJ2-2|TRBV4-1|once
CASSQDGGNTGELFF
TGCGCCAGCAGCCAAGACGGCGGGAACACCGGGGAGCTGTTTTTT
>-|13|TRBJ1-1|TRBV4-1|-
CASSQGAGSEAFF
TGCGCCAGCAGCCAAGGGGCTGGGTCTGAAGCTTTCTTT
>TRBD2|20|TRBJ2-7|TRBV19|-
CATSPTLWTSAGDHYYEQYF
TGTGCCACCTCCCCTACCCTGTGGACCTCGGCGGGAGATCACTACTACGAGCAGTACTTC
>-|16|TRBJ2-2|TRBV18|-
CASSPASGQNTGELFF
TGTGCCAGCTCACCAGCATCTGGACAGAACACCGGGGAGCTGTTTTTT
>TRBD1|14|TRBJ2-7|TRBV18|-
CASSIADRDYEQYF
TGTGCCAGCTCAATTGCGGACAGGGACTACGAGCAGTACTTC
>TRBD1|15|TRBJ2-7|TRBV10-1|-
CASIRTGGVSYEQYF
TGCGCCAGCATTAGAACAGGGGGCGTATCCTACGAGCAGTACTTC